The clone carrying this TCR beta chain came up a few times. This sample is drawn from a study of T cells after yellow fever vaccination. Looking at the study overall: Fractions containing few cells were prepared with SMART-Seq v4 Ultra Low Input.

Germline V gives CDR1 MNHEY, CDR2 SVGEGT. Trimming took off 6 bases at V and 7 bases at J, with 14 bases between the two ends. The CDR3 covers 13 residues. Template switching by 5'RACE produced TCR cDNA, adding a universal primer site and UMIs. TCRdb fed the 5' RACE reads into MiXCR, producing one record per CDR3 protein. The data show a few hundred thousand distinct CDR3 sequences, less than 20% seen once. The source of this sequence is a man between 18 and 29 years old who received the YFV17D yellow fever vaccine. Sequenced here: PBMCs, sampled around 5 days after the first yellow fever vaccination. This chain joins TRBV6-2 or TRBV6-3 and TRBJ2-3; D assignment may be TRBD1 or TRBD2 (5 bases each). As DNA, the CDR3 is TGTGCCAGCAGCTCTCGGGGCGGAAATACGCAGTATTTT. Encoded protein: CASSSRGGNTQYF.